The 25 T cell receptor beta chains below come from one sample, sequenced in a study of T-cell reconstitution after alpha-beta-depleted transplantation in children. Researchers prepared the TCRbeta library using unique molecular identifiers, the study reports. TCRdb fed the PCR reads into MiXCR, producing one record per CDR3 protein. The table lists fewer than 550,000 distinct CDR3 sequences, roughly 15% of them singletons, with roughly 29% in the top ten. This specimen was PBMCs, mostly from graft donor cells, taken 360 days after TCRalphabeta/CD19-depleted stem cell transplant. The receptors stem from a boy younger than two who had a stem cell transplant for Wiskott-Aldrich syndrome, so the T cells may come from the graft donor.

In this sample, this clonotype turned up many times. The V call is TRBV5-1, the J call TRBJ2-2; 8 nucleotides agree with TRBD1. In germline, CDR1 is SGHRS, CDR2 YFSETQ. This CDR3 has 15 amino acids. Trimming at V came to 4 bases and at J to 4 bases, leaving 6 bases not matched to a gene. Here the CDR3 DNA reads TGCGCCAGCAGCCTCAGGGGGCGCGGCACCGGGGAGCTGTTTTTT. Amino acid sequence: CASSLRGRGTGELFF.

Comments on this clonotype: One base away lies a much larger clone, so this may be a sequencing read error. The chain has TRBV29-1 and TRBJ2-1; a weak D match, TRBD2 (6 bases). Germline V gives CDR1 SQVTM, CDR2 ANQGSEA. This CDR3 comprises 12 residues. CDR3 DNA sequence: TGCAGCGTAGACGGGGGTTACAATCAGCAGTTCTTC. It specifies CSVDGGYNQQFF.

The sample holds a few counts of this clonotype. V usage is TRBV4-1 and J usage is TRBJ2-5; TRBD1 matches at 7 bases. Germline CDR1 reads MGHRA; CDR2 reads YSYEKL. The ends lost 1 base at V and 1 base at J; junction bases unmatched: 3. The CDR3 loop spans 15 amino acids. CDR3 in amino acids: CASSQVGTAQETQYF. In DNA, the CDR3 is TGCGCCAGCAGCCAAGTGGGGACAGCCCAAGAGACCCAGTACTTC.

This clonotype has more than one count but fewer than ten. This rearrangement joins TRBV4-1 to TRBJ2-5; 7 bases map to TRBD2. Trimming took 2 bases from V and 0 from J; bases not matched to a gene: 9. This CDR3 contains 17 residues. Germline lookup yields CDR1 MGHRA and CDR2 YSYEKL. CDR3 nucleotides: TGCGCCAGCAGCCAAACCCGTGGGGGGGGAGACCAAGAGACCCAGTACTTC. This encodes CASSQTRGGGDQETQYF.

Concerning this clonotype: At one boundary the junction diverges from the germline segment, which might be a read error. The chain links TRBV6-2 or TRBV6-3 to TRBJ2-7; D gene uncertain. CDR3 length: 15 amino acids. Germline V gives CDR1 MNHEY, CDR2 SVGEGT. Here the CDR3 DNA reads TGTGCCAGCAGTTACTCGACGAGTAGAGCCTACGAGCGGTACTTC. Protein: CASSYSTSRAYERYF.

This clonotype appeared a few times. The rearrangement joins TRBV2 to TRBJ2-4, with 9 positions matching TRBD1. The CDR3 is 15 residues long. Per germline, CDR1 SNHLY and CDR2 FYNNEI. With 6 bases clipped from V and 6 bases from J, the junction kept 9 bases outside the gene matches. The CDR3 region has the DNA TGTGCCAGCAGAGTACAGGGGGCTGGGGGAAACATTCAGTACTTC. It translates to CASRVQGAGGNIQYF.

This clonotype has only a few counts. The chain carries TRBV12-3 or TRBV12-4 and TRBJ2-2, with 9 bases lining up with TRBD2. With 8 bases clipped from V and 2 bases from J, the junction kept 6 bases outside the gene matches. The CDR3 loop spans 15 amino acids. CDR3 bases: TGTGCCAGCGGTCGTAGCGGGGGTAACACCGGGGAGCTGTTTTTT. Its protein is CASGRSGGNTGELFF.

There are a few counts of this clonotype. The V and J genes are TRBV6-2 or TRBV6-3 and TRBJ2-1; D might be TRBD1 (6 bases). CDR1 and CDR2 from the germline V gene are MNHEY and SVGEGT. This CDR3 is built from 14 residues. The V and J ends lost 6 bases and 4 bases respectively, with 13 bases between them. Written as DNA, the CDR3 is TGTGCCAGCAGCGGACAGCCCGGGTACAATGAGCAGTTCTTC. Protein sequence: CASSGQPGYNEQFF.

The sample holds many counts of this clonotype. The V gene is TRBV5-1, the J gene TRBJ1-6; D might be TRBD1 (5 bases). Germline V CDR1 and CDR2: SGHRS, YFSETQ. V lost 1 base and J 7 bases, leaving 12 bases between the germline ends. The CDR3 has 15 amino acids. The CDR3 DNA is TGCGCCAGCAGCTTGTCGGCAGGGACGAATTCACCCCTCCACTTT. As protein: CASSLSAGTNSPLHF.

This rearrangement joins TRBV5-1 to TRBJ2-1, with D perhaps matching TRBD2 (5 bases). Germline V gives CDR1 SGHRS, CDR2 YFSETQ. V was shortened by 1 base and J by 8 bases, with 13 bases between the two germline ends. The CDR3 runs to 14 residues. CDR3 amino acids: CASSLFSGSDEQFF. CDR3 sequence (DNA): TGCGCCAGCAGCTTGTTCAGTGGGAGCGATGAGCAGTTCTTC.

The CDR3 nucleotides read TGTGCCAGCAGTTTTGAGGACAGGGGGCGCCACGAGCAGTACTTC. Encoded protein: CASSFEDRGRHEQYF. The genes are TRBV28 and TRBJ2-7, with 11 bases identical to TRBD1. Germline CDR1 is MDHEN and CDR2 is SYDVKM. J gave up 5 bases and V 3 bases, and 6 bases lay outside the gene matches. The CDR3 has 15 amino acids.

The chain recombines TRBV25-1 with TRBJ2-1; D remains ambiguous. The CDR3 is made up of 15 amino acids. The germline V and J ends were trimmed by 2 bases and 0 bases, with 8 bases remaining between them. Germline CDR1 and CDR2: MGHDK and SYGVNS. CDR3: CASSETLSSYNEQFF. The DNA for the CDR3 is TGTGCCAGCAGTGAAACTCTAAGCTCCTACAATGAGCAGTTCTTC.

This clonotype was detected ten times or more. For the CDR3, the DNA is TGTGCCATCAGCAGACAGGGGTTAGAGACCCAGTACTTC. Amino acids: CAISRQGLETQYF. This chain connects TRBV10-3 to TRBJ2-5; 8 nucleotides align to TRBD1. This CDR3 region has 13 residues. CDR1 ENHRY and CDR2 SYGVKD come from the germline V gene. J gave up 4 bases and V 6 bases, and 4 bases lay outside the gene matches.

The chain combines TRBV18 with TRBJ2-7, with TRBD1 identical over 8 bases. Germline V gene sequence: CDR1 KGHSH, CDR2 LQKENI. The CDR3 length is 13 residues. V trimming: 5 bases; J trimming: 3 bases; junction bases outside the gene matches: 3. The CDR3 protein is CASSGDRYYEQYF. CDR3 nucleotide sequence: TGTGCCAGCTCAGGGGACAGGTACTACGAGCAGTACTTC.

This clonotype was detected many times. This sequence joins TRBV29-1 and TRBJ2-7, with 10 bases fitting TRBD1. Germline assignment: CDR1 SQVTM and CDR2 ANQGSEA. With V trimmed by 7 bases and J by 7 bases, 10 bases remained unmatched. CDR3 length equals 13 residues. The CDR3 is CSAGQGDVWEQYF. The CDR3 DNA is TGCAGCGCAGGACAGGGGGACGTGTGGGAGCAGTACTTC.

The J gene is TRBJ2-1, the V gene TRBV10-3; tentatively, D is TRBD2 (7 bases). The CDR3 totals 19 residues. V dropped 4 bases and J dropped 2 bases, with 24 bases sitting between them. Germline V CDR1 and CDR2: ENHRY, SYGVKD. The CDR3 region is CAISAKIKPGGGTYNEQFF. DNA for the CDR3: TGTGCCATCAGTGCGAAAATCAAACCGGGCGGGGGCACCTACAATGAGCAGTTCTTC.

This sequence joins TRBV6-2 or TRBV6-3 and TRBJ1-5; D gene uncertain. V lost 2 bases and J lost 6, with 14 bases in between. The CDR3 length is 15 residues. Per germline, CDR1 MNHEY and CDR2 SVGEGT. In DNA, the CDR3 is TGTGCCAGCAGTTACGGGCAGCTAAAACGTCAGCCCCAGCATTTT. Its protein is CASSYGQLKRQPQHF.

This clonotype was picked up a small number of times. The CDR3 is CASSSYREAYEQYF. CDR3 in DNA: TGTGCCAGCAGCTCATACAGGGAAGCCTACGAGCAGTACTTC. The chain has TRBV7-9 and TRBJ2-7, with D possibly TRBD1 on 6 matching bases. The ends were cut back, 4 bases at V and 2 bases at J, with 12 bases in the middle. This CDR3 comprises 14 residues. CDR1 and CDR2 (germline): SEHNR, FQNEAQ (reference sequence).

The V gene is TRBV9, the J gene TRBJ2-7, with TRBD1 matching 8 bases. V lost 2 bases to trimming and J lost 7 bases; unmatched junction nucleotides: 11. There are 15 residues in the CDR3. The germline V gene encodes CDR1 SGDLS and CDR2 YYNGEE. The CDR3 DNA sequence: TGTGCCAGCAGCGTTTCACCGGGACAGGACGGAGAGCAGTACTTC. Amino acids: CASSVSPGQDGEQYF. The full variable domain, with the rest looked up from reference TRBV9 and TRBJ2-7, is DSGVTQTPKHLITATGQRVTLRCSPRSGDLSVYWYQQSLDQGLQFLIQYYNGEERAKGNILERFSAQQFPDLHSELNLSSLELGDSALYFCASSVSPGQDGEQYFGPGTRLTVT.

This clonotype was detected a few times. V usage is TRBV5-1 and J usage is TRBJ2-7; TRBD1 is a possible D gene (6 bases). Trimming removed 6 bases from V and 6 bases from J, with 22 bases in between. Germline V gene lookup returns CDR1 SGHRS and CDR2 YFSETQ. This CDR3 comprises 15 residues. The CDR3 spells CASKTSTGRRSEQYF. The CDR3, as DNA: TGCGCCAGCAAGACCTCGACAGGTCGCAGGAGCGAGCAGTACTTC.

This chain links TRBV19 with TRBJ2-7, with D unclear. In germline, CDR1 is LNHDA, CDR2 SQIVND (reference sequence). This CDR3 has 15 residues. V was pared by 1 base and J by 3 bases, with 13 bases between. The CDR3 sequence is CASSIGAPRNYEQYF. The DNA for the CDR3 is TGTGCCAGTAGTATAGGGGCTCCCCGGAACTACGAGCAGTACTTC.

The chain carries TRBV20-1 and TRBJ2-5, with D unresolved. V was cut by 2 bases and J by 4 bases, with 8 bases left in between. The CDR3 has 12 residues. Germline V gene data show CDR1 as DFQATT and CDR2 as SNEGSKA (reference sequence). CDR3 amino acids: CSARLLGETQYF. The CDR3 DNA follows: TGCAGTGCTAGACTCCTGGGAGAGACCCAGTACTTC.

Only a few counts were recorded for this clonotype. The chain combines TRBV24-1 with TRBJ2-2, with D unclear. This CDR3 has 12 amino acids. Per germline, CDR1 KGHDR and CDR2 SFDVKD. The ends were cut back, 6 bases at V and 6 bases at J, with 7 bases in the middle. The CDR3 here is CATSIISGELFF. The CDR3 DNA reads TGTGCCACCAGTATCATATCCGGGGAGCTGTTTTTT.

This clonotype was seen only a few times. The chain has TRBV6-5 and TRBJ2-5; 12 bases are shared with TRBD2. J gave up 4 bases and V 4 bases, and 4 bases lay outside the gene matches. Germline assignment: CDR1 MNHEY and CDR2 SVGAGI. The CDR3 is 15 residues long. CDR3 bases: TGTGCCAGCAGTTGGCTAGCGGGGGGGCGAGAGACCCAGTACTTC. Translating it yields CASSWLAGGRETQYF.

The CDR3 bases are TGTGCCAGCAGCGCCGGACAGGGGAATTCACCCCTCCACTTT. Translated, it gives CASSAGQGNSPLHF. The J gene is TRBJ1-6, the V gene TRBV13; TRBD1 matches at 9 bases. The germline V gene encodes CDR1 PRHDT and CDR2 FYEKMQ (reference sequence). CDR3 length equals 14 residues. The trim removed 5 bases at V and 7 bases at J, leaving 3 bases unmatched.